One and the same sample provided the 2 T cell receptor beta chains below, sequenced in a study of human T cells and chemical hapten exposure. In TCRdb, the RACE reads were re-called with MiXCR into one record per CDR3 protein. The data show about 70,000 distinct CDR3 sequences, with 6.5% to 10% seen just once and 3% to 4.5% held by the top ten. Time point denoted: patch test 2, 6 weeks after DPC sensitization. Treatment described: therapeutic diphenylcyclopropenone sensitization with weekly scalp DPC. The sample consisted of whole blood, taken in connection with sensitization to the hapten diphenylcyclopropenone (DPC). Receptors originate from a woman between 50 and 59 years old with alopecia areata. Some clones in this sample may be carry-over from other donors' samples.

V and J are TRBV5-1 and TRBJ2-2; 14 bases line up with TRBD2. Trimming at V came to 4 bases and at J to 7 bases, leaving 12 bases not matched to a gene. Germline V gives CDR1 SGHRS, CDR2 YFSETQ. The CDR3 is 18 amino acids. CDR3 in DNA: TGCGCCAGCAGCGCCATTACGGGACTAGCGGGAGTTGGCGGGGAGCTGTTTTTT. Its translation: CASSAITGLAGVGGELFF.

The rearrangement links TRBV9 to TRBJ1-1, with D uncertain. The CDR3 contains 15 residues. Per germline, CDR1 SGDLS and CDR2 YYNGEE. Trimming left V 3 bases short and J 1 base short, with 13 bases between. The CDR3 region is CASSEVRWGNTEAFF. The CDR3 region has the DNA TGTGCCAGCAGCGAGGTGCGGTGGGGGAACACTGAAGCTTTCTTT.